These 8 T cell receptor beta chains share one sample of origin, sequenced in a study of OX40 agonist ivuxolimab in advanced cancers. Clones were read by immunoSEQ multiplex PCR, and TCRdb kept only the in-frame ones, dropping some. The sample has 60,000 to 100,000 clones, roughly 90% seen once; the top ten hold more than 9.5%. The specimen was CD4+ or CD8+ T cells sorted from blood, collected in a trial of the OX40 agonist ivuxolimab. All receptors derive from an adult with an advanced solid tumor such as melanoma, head and neck, liver or kidney cancer.

The rearrangement joins TRBV4-2 to TRBJ2-1, with D tentatively TRBD2 (6 bases). Germline V CDR1 and CDR2: LGHNA, YNFKEQ. This CDR3 comprises 15 residues. V gave up 3 bases and J gave up 2 bases, with 11 bases separating them. CDR3 protein: CASSQVWGAYNEQFF. CDR3 bases: TGTGCCAGCAGCCAGGTATGGGGGGCCTACAATGAGCAGTTCTTC.

J is TRBJ1-3 and V is TRBV9, with D perhaps TRBD1 (6 bases). V was clipped by 0 bases and J by 8 bases, with 15 bases between them. Germline CDR1 is SGDLS and CDR2 is YYNGEE. CDR3 size: 15 residues. CDR3 sequence: CASSVGSGVAYTIYF. CDR3 DNA: TGTGCCAGCAGCGTAGGCTCAGGGGTCGCATACACCATATATTTT.

The chain recombines TRBV13 with TRBJ2-2; 9 positions match TRBD2. V lost 4 bases and J lost 5; bases outside the gene matches: 8. Germline V gene sequence: CDR1 PRHDT, CDR2 FYEKMQ (reference sequence). The CDR3 is 16 residues long. The CDR3 sequence: CASSSLAGHWTGELFF. In DNA, the CDR3 is TGTGCCAGCAGCTCACTAGCGGGCCACTGGACCGGGGAGCTGTTTTTT. The full variable domain, rest sourced from reference TRBV13 and TRBJ2-2, is AAGVIQSPRHLIKEKRETATLKCYPIPRHDTVYWYQQGPGQDPQFLISFYEKMQSDKGSIPDRFSAQQFSDYHSELNMSSLELGDSALYFCASSSLAGHWTGELFFGEGSRLTVL.

The chain combines TRBV6-1 with TRBJ1-5, with D tentatively TRBD1 (6 bases). This CDR3 spans 14 amino acids. Germline loops: CDR1 MNHNS, CDR2 SASEGT. V lost 6 bases and J 6 bases, leaving 15 bases between the germline ends. CDR3 amino acids: CASSDWGAGQPQHF. The CDR3 DNA reads as TGTGCCAGCAGCGATTGGGGGGCGGGTCAGCCCCAGCATTTT.

The chain carries TRBV5-6 and TRBJ2-5; D may be TRBD1 (5 bases). This CDR3 region has 17 residues. Germline loops: CDR1 SGHDT, CDR2 YYEEEE. The ends were cut back, 2 bases at V and 6 bases at J, with 23 bases in the middle. CDR3 nucleotide sequence: TGTGCCAGCAGCTTAGCCGACAGAATCCCCAACAAACAGACCCAGTACTTC. This encodes CASSLADRIPNKQTQYF.

This chain joins TRBV4-2 and TRBJ2-1; the D gene is possibly TRBD2 (7 bases). Trimming took off 2 bases at V and 3 bases at J, with 17 bases between the two ends. Looked up from germline, CDR1 is LGHNA and CDR2 is YNFKEQ. This CDR3 is 17 amino acids long. The DNA for the CDR3 is TGTGCCAGCAGCCAACTGCTTCGGGGGGCGCACTACAATGAGCAGTTCTTC. Translating it yields CASSQLLRGAHYNEQFF.

The DNA of the CDR3 is TGTGCCAGCAGTTACTTGGACAGAGATGGCTACACCTTC. This codes for CASSYLDRDGYTF. The V gene is TRBV6-5, the J gene TRBJ1-2, with a possible D match to TRBD1 (6 bases). The germline V and J ends were trimmed by 1 base and 6 bases, with 9 bases remaining between them. CDR3 size: 13 residues. Germline-derived CDR1 and CDR2 are MNHEY and SVGAGI.

This sequence joins TRBV19 and TRBJ1-1, with a possible D match to TRBD1 (5 bases). V was pared by 0 bases and J by 0 bases, with 23 bases between. CDR1 and CDR2 (germline): LNHDA, SQIVND (reference sequence). This CDR3 has 20 residues. The CDR3 DNA reads TGTGCCAGTAGTATAGATCCCGCTGATGAATTACAGGTCGTGAACACTGAAGCTTTCTTT. Its translation: CASSIDPADELQVVNTEAFF. Filled out from reference TRBV19 and TRBJ1-1, the complete variable domain reads DGGITQSPKYLFRKEGQNVTLSCEQNLNHDAMYWYRQDPGQGLRLIYYSQIVNDFQKGDIAEGYSVSREKKESFPLTVTSAQKNPTAFYLCASSIDPADELQVVNTEAFFGQGTRLTVV.